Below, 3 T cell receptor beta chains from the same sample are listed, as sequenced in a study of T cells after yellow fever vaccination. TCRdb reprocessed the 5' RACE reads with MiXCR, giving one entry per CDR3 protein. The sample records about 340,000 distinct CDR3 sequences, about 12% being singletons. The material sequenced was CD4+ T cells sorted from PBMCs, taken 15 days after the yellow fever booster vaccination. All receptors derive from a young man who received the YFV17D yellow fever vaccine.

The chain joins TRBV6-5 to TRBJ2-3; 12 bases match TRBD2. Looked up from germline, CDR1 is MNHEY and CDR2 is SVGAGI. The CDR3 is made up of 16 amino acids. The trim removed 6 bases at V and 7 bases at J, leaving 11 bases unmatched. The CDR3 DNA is TGTGCCAGCAGCCCCCCCCTAGCGGGGGGGGTTTATACGCAGTATTTT. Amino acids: CASSPPLAGGVYTQYF.

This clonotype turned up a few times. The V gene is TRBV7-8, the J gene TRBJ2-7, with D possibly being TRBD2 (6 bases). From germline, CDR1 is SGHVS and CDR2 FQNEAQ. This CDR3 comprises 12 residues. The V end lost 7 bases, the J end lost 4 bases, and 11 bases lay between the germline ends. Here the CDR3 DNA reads TGTGCCAGCAACCGACTAGGGTACGAGCAGTACTTC. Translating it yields CASNRLGYEQYF.

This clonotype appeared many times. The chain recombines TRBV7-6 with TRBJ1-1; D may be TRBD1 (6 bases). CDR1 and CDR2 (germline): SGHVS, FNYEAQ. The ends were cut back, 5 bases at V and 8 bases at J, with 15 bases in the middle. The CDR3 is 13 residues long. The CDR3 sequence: CASSVQTGTEAFF. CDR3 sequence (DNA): TGTGCCAGCAGCGTACAAACAGGGACCGAAGCTTTCTTT.